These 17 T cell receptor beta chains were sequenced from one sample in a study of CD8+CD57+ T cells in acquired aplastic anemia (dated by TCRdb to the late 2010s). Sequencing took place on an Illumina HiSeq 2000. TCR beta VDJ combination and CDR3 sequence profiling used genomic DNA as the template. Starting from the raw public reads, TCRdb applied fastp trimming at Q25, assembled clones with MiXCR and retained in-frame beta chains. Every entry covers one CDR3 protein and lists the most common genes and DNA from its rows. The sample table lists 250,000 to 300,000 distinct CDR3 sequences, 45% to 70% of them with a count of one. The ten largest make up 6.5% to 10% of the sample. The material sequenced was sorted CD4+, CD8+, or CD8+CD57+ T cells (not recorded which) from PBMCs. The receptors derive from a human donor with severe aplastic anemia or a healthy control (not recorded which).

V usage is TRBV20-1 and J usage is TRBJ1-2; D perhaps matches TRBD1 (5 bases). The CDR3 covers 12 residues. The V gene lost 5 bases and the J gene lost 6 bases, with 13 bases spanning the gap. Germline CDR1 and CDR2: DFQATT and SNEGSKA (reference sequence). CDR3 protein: CSAPIGVNGYTF. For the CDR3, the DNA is TGCAGTGCTCCCATAGGGGTCAATGGCTACACCTTC.

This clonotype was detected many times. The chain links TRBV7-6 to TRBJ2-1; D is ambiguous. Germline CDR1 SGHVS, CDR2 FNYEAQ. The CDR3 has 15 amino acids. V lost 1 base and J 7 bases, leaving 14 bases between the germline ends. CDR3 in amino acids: CASSLDFSPGNEQFF. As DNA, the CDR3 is TGTGCCAGCAGCTTAGACTTCTCCCCTGGAAATGAGCAGTTCTTC.

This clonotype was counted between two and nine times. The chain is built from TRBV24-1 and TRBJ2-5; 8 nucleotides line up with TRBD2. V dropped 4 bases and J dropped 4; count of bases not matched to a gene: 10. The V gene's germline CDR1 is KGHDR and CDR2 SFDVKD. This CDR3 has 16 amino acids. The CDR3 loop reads CATSDTTGGAGETQYF. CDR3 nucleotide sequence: TGTGCCACCAGTGACACAACCGGGGGGGCTGGAGAGACCCAGTACTTC.

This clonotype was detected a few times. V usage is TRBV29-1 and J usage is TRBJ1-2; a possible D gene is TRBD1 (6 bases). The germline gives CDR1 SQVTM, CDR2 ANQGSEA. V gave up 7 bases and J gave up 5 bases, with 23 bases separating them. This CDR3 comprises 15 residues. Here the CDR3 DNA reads TGCAGCGATCGACGAACAGGGACCTTGGGGTATGGCTACACCTTC. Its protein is CSDRRTGTLGYGYTF.

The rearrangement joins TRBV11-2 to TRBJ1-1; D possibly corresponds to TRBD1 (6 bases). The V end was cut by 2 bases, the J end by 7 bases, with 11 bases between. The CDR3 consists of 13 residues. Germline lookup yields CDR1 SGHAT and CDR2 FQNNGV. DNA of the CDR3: TGTGCCAGCAGCTTATGGGCAGGGGTTGAAGCTTTCTTT. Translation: CASSLWAGVEAFF.

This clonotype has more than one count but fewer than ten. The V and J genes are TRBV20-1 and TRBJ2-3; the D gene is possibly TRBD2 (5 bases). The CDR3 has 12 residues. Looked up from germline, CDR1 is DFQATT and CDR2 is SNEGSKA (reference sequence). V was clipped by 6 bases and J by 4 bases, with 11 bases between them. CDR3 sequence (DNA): TGCAGTGCGCAAGGAGGTCCAGATACGCAGTATTTT. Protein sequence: CSAQGGPDTQYF.

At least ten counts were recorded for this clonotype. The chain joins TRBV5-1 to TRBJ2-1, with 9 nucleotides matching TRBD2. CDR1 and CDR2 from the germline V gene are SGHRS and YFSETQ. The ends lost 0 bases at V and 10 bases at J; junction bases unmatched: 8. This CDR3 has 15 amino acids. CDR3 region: CASSLVAGGAGEQFF. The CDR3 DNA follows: TGCGCCAGCAGCTTGGTTGCGGGGGGGGCCGGGGAGCAGTTCTTC.

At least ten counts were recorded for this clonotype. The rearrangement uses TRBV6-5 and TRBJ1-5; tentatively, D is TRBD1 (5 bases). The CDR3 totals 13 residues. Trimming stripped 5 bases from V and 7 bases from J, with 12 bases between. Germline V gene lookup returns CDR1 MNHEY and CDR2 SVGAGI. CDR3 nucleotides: TGTGCCAGCAGTCGGGGGTCTGGACAGCCCCAGCATTTT. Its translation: CASSRGSGQPQHF.

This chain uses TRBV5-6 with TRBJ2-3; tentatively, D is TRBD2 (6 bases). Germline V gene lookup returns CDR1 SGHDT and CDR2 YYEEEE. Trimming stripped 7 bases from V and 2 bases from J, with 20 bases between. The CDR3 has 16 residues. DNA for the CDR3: TGTGCCAGCTCAAGGCTGAGATCGGGGGTCACAGATACGCAGTATTTT. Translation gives CASSRLRSGVTDTQYF.

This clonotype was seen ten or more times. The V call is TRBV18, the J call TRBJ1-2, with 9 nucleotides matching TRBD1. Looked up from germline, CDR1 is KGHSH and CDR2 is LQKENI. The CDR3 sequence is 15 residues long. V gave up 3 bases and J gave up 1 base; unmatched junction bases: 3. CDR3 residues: CASSPGTGINYGYTF. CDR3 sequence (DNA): TGTGCCAGCTCACCCGGGACAGGGATTAACTATGGCTACACCTTC.

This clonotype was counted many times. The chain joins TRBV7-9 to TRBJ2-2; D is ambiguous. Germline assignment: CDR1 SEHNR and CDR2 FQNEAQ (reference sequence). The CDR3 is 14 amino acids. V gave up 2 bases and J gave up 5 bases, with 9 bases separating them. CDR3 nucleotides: TGTGCCAGCAGCTTAATAGGTGCGACCGGGGAGCTGTTTTTT. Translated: CASSLIGATGELFF.

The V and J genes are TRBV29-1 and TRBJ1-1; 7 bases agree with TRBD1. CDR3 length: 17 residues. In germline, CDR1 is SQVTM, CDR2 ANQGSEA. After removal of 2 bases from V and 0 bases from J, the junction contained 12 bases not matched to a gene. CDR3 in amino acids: CSVEWGTVPSLNTEAFF. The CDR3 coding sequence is TGCAGCGTTGAATGGGGGACAGTTCCTTCCTTGAACACTGAAGCTTTCTTT.

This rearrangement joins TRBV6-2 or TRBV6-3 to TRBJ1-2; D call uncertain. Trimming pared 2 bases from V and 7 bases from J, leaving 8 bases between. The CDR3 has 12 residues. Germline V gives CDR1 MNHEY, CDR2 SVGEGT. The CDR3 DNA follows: TGTGCCAGCAGTTACCCGACGGGTGGCTACACCTTC. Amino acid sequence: CASSYPTGGYTF.

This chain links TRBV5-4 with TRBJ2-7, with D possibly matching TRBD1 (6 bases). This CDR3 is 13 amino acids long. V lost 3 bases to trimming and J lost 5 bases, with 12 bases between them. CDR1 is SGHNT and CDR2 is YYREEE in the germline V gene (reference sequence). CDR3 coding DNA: TGTGCCAGCAGCTCCACCAACAGGGACGAGCAGTACTTC. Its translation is CASSSTNRDEQYF.

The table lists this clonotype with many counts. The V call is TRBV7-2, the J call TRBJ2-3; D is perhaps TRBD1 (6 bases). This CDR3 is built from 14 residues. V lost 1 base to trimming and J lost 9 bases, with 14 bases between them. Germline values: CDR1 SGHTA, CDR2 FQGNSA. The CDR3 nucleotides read TGTGCCAGCAGCTTAGTTCCTGGGGGCGAGACGCAGTATTTT. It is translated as CASSLVPGGETQYF.

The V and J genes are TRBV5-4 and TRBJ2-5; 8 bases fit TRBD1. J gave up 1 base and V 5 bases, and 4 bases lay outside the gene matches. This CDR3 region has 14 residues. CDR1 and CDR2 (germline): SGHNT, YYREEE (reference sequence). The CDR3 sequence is CASRPGTGQETQYF. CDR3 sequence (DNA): TGTGCCAGCAGACCCGGGACAGGCCAAGAGACCCAGTACTTC.

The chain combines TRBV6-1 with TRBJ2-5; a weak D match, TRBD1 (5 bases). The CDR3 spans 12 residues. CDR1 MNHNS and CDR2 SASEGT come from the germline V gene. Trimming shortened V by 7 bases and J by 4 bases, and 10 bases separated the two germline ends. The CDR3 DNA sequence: TGTGCCAGCACAGGGCAGAGAGAGACCCAGTACTTC. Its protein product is CASTGQRETQYF.